The rows below give T cell receptor beta chains drawn from one sample of a study of T-cell memory formation after mild COVID-19. Via MiXCR, TCRdb re-called the 5' RACE reads, giving one row per CDR3 protein. The repertoire holds 35,000 to 45,000 distinct CDR3 sequences, with 6.6% as singletons. The sample comprised PBMCs or a T cell subset sorted from them (not recorded which). Receptors were obtained from an adult who had mild COVID-19 (a few samples of this study predate the infection). Cell type and time point are not known. CDR3s include the opening cysteine and the closing phenylalanine or tryptophan. Each record gives: D gene, clone size, V gene, J gene, CDR3 DNA, CDR3 protein. A D gene is named only where the DNA matches it firmly. Not all rows give a size; the values are once, few, many and, for expanded clones, a class.

.	few	TRBV6-4	TRBJ2-1	TGTGCCAGCTCCCAAGATGGGCTAAATCAGGGTGAGCAGTTCTTC	CASSQDGLNQGEQFF
TRBD2	many	TRBV20-1	TRBJ2-1	TGCAGTGCTAGCGTGACTAGCGGGAGGGGGGAGTTCTTC	CSASVTSGRGEFF
.	many	TRBV5-1	TRBJ1-3	TGCGCCAGCAGCTTGGCGGCAGGCGGTGGAAACACCATATATTTT	CASSLAAGGGNTIYF
.	few	TRBV30	TRBJ2-1	TGTGCCTGGGGACGCGGCAGGGCTTACAATGAGCAGTTCTTC	CAWGRGRAYNEQFF
TRBD1	few	TRBV7-9	TRBJ1-1	TGTGCCAGCAGCTTACAACAGGGGATGGCTTTCTTT	CASSLQQGMAFF
.	many	TRBV12-3/TRBV12-4	TRBJ2-7	TGTGCCAGCAGTTTGGGGGGTGGCTTTAAGGACGAGCAGTACTTC	CASSLGGGFKDEQYF
TRBD1	many	TRBV7-6	TRBJ2-7	TGTGCCAGCAGCTCAGGGGGCTCCTACGAGCAGTACTTC	CASSSGGSYEQYF
.	.	TRBV9	TRBJ1-2	TGTGCCAGCACTACCCTGGGGGCTCAGGGCTACACCTTC	CASTTLGAQGYTF
.	.	TRBV7-8	TRBJ1-5	TGTGCCAGCAGCTCCACAAGGGGTAGCAATCAGCCCCAGCATTTT	CASSSTRGSNQPQHF
.	.	TRBV5-1	TRBJ2-7	TGCGCCAGCAGCTTGGGTTGGGGGGACGAGCAGTACTTC	CASSLGWGDEQYF
.	few	TRBV6-5	TRBJ2-1	TGTGCCAGCAGTAGGGACTTCCTGAAAAACAATGAGCAGTTCTTC	CASSRDFLKNNEQFF
.	many	TRBV7-9	TRBJ1-4	TGTGCCAGCAGCCCTGGAGACTCAACTAATGAAAAACTGTTTTTT	CASSPGDSTNEKLFF
TRBD2	few	TRBV14	TRBJ2-5	TGTGCCAGCAGCCAAGACTGGCTAGCGGGAGTTTCGGTCCAGTACTTC	CASSQDWLAGVSVQYF
TRBD1	many	TRBV5-1	TRBJ2-5	TGCGCCAGCAGCTTACAGGGGTACCAAGAGACCCAGTACTTC	CASSLQGYQETQYF
TRBD1	many	TRBV9	TRBJ1-5	TGTGCCAGCAGCCCTGGACAGGGGCATCAGCCCCAGCATTTT	CASSPGQGHQPQHF
.	few	TRBV18	TRBJ1-1	TGTGCCAGCTCACCTAACTCAGGGTATCCGAACACTGAAGCTTTCTTT	CASSPNSGYPNTEAFF
.	few	TRBV10-3	TRBJ2-1	TGTGCCATCAGTACGTCTGGGAATGAGCAGTTCTTC	CAISTSGNEQFF
.	many	TRBV4-1	TRBJ2-1	TGCGCCAGCAGCCAAGGCCTCCCTTTGGGGCACAATGAGCAGTTCTTC	CASSQGLPLGHNEQFF
.	many	TRBV7-2	TRBJ1-1	TGTGCCAGCAGCCCTCCGGGAACGCGCGGTGAAGCTTTCTTT	CASSPPGTRGEAFF
.	.	TRBV6-5	TRBJ2-6	TGTGCCAGCAGTTCCCCGGGGGCCAACGTCCTGACTTTC	CASSSPGANVLTF
TRBD1	.	TRBV20-1	TRBJ2-6	TGCAGTGCTAGCGGGAGTTGGACAGGGGGTTCTGGGGCCAACGTCCTGACTTTC	CSASGSWTGGSGANVLTF
.	.	TRBV7-3	TRBJ1-6	TGTGCCAGCAGCTTAACGCACGGCTATAATTCACCCCTCCACTTT	CASSLTHGYNSPLHF
.	few	TRBV7-3	TRBJ1-5	TGTGCCAGCAGCTTAACCAAAGATCAGCCCCAGCATTTT	CASSLTKDQPQHF
.	many	TRBV30	TRBJ2-1	TGTGCCTGGAGTGTACTCAACTCCTACAATGAGCAGTTCTTC	CAWSVLNSYNEQFF
TRBD2	medium-sized	TRBV12-3/TRBV12-4	TRBJ2-1	TGTGCCAGCAGCCGGGGACTAGCGGGGGGAAATGAGCAGTTCTTC	CASSRGLAGGNEQFF
.	many	TRBV5-1	TRBJ2-1	TGCGCCAGCAGCCCAAAACCCCAGGGTTTAGACTACAATGAGCAGTTCTTC	CASSPKPQGLDYNEQFF
TRBD2	many	TRBV11-2	TRBJ2-5	TGTGCCAGCAGCTTAGATGTGTCGGGGGGAGAGACCCAGTACTTC	CASSLDVSGGETQYF
TRBD1	many	TRBV5-1	TRBJ1-1	TGCGCCAGCAGCTTGGAGGGGACAGGGTTGAACACTGAAGCTTTCTTT	CASSLEGTGLNTEAFF
.	few	TRBV5-1	TRBJ1-6	TGCGCCAGCAGCTTACAAAGAGAGAATTCACCCCTCCACTTT	CASSLQRENSPLHF
.	few	TRBV30	TRBJ2-6	TGTGCCTGGAGACGGACTGGGGCCAACGTCCTGACTTTC	CAWRRTGANVLTF
TRBD2	many	TRBV25-1	TRBJ2-1	TGTGCCAGCAGGTACGGGACTAACTACAATGAGCAGTTCTTC	CASRYGTNYNEQFF
TRBD1	many	TRBV12-3/TRBV12-4	TRBJ2-6	TGTGCCAGCAGTTCGGGTACACCGGGACAGGGGGCTTCTGGGGCCAACGTCCTGACTTTC	CASSSGTPGQGASGANVLTF
.	few	TRBV7-2	TRBJ2-5	TGTGCCAGCAGCTTACATGAGACCCAGTACTTC	CASSLHETQYF
.	few	TRBV25-1	TRBJ1-4	TGTGCCAGCAGTGACGCCCGGACAGCAACTAATGAAAAACTGTTTTTT	CASSDARTATNEKLFF
TRBD1	few	TRBV9	TRBJ2-7	TGTGCCAGCAGCGTAGCAGGGACAGGGGACCACGAGCAGTACTTC	CASSVAGTGDHEQYF
.	many	TRBV7-2	TRBJ1-5	TGTGCCAGCAGCTACAGCAATCAGCCCCAGCATTTT	CASSYSNQPQHF
.	few	TRBV6-1	TRBJ1-2	TGTGCCAGCAGCGATAGGACGCATGGAGGTGGCTACACCTTC	CASSDRTHGGGYTF
.	many	TRBV12-3/TRBV12-4	TRBJ1-1	TGTGCCAGCGGGGTGTCCGGAGGCACTGAAGCTTTCTTT	CASGVSGGTEAFF
TRBD1	many	TRBV12-3/TRBV12-4	TRBJ2-5	TGTGCCAGCAGCTCCCGGGGGACAGGGGAAGAGACCCAGTACTTC	CASSSRGTGEETQYF
TRBD1	few	TRBV5-1	TRBJ1-5	TGCGCCAGCAGCAAAGGACAGGGAGGAAACCAGCCCCAGCATTTT	CASSKGQGGNQPQHF
.	few	TRBV15	TRBJ2-7	TGTGCCACCAGCAGAGAACCGAGCAGGGGATACGAGCAGTACTTC	CATSREPSRGYEQYF
.	many	TRBV20-1	TRBJ2-6	TGCAGTGCTAGTACTAGCAGCTCTGGGGCCAACGTCCTGACTTTC	CSASTSSSGANVLTF
.	few	TRBV18	TRBJ2-1	TGTGCCAGCTCACAGCGGGCCAGCTCCTACAATGAGCAGTTCTTC	CASSQRASSYNEQFF
TRBD1	many	TRBV7-8	TRBJ2-2	TGTGCCAGCAGCCTAAGACAGGGGACTAACACCGGGGAGCTGTTTTTT	CASSLRQGTNTGELFF
.	few	TRBV18	TRBJ2-7	TGTGCCAGCTCACCACAACGGCAGGGGGAGGGCGAGCAGTACTTC	CASSPQRQGEGEQYF